This entry lists 12 T cell receptor beta chains sequenced from one sample in a study of T cells in Graves' hyperthyroidism and ophthalmopathy. RNA transcripts gave rise to amplified TCR beta CDR3 regions. Researchers ran a first-round RT-PCR on the TCR CDR3 using the HTBI primer set. From the multiplex PCR reads, TCRdb called clonotypes with MiXCR, one entry per CDR3 protein. Among more than 250,000 distinct CDR3 sequences, approximately 14% were seen once, and the ten largest hold 30% to 35%. Sequencing was done on a sample of blood. The receptors here all came from a woman aged 45-65 years with Graves' hyperthyroidism that later progressed to Graves' ophthalmopathy.

At least ten counts were recorded for this clonotype. The chain uses TRBV7-2 and TRBJ2-7; no clear D gene. Germline V CDR1 and CDR2: SGHTA, FQGNSA. The CDR3 extends over 13 amino acids. V was pared by 1 base and J by 1 base, with 5 bases between. The CDR3 protein is CASSLDRSYEQYF. CDR3 DNA: TGTGCCAGCAGCTTAGACAGATCCTACGAGCAGTACTTC.

This clonotype came up many times. This chain joins TRBV2 and TRBJ2-7; 12 positions agree with TRBD1. V dropped 6 bases and J dropped 5; count of bases not matched to a gene: 8. CDR1 SNHLY and CDR2 FYNNEI come from the germline V gene. The CDR3 covers 15 residues. CDR3 loop: CASRLTGTGGNEQYF. In nucleotides, the CDR3 is TGTGCCAGCAGACTCACCGGGACAGGGGGCAACGAGCAGTACTTC.

The table lists this clonotype with a few counts. V gene TRBV4-2 combines with J gene TRBJ2-7; TRBD2 aligns across 11 bases. Germline-derived CDR1 and CDR2 are LGHNA and YNFKEQ. This CDR3 has 15 amino acids. The junction had 6 bases not matched to a gene; V was cut back by 1 base and J by 7 bases. The CDR3, as DNA: TGTGCCAGCAGCCAAGCCGGGACTAGCGGAGGGGAGCAGTACTTC. Amino acids: CASSQAGTSGGEQYF.

This clonotype was recorded many times. The chain employs TRBV27 and TRBJ2-7, with D possibly matching TRBD1 (6 bases). CDR1 and CDR2 (germline): MNHEY, SMNVEV (reference sequence). Trimming shortened V by 5 bases and J by 1 base, and 9 bases separated the two germline ends. The length of the CDR3 is 13 residues. CDR3 sequence reads: CASSGGLSYEQYF. DNA of the CDR3: TGTGCCAGCAGTGGGGGCCTTTCCTACGAGCAGTACTTC.

This clonotype was detected ten times or more. This sequence joins TRBV30 and TRBJ1-1; 12 positions match TRBD1. Unmatched junction bases numbered 10, after V lost 6 bases and J lost 5 bases. The CDR3 has 15 amino acids. Germline CDR1 GTSNPN, CDR2 SVGIG (reference sequence). The CDR3 region has the DNA TGTGCCTGCTATGGGACAGGGGGCTTGGGGACTGAAGCTTTCTTT. The encoded protein is CACYGTGGLGTEAFF.

This clonotype occurred many times. The rearrangement links TRBV7-3 to TRBJ2-3; 10 bases are a match to TRBD2. Germline CDR1 and CDR2: SGHTA and FQGTGA. This CDR3 region has 17 residues. The ends lost 2 bases at V and 0 bases at J; junction bases unmatched: 5. CDR3 bases: TGTGCCAGCAGCTTACCGGGACTAGCGCAGAGCACAGATACGCAGTATTTT. It yields the protein CASSLPGLAQSTDTQYF.

There are many counts of this clonotype. CDR3 residues: CASSLAGTGTLWNEQYF. The DNA for the CDR3 is TGTGCCAGCAGCTTAGCGGGAACCGGGACACTTTGGAACGAGCAGTACTTC. V is TRBV11-1 and J is TRBJ2-7, with D possibly matching TRBD1 (6 bases). Trimming took 0 bases from V and 5 from J, leaving 20 bases between them. The CDR3 totals 17 residues. CDR1 is SGHAT, CDR2 FQDESV, per germline (reference sequence).

This clonotype was seen ten or more times. The rearrangement uses TRBV20-1 and TRBJ1-1; 8 nucleotides agree with TRBD1. V was pared by 0 bases and J by 6 bases, with 6 bases of the junction left unmatched. Germline loops: CDR1 DFQATT, CDR2 SNEGSKA (reference sequence). This CDR3 contains 14 residues. In DNA, the CDR3 is TGCAGTGCTAGAGACCAGGGGGCGCGGGCTGAAGCTTTCTTT. It specifies CSARDQGARAEAFF.

This clonotype was recorded at least ten times. This rearrangement joins TRBV6-1 to TRBJ2-1; TRBD2 aligns across 14 bases. Germline CDR1 and CDR2: MNHNS and SASEGT. The CDR3 runs to 17 residues. V was clipped by 0 bases and J by 4 bases; unmatched bases: 2. CDR3 loop: CASSEARLAGGYNEQFF. For the CDR3, the DNA is TGTGCCAGCAGTGAAGCCCGACTAGCGGGAGGGTACAATGAGCAGTTCTTC.

The rearrangement joins TRBV7-2 to TRBJ2-7; 10 bases align to TRBD2. Germline V gene lookup returns CDR1 SGHTA and CDR2 FQGNSA. Trimming cost V 1 base and J 7 bases; bases outside gene matches: 7. The CDR3 sequence is 15 residues long. This CDR3 reads CASSLVASGRLEQYF. CDR3 nucleotide sequence: TGTGCCAGCAGCTTAGTGGCTAGCGGGAGACTTGAGCAGTACTTC.

This clonotype occurred a few times. The rearrangement joins TRBV20-1 to TRBJ2-5; D possibly corresponds to TRBD1 (5 bases). CDR3 length: 18 residues. From germline, CDR1 is DFQATT and CDR2 SNEGSKA (reference sequence). Trimming took 0 bases from V and 5 from J, leaving 25 bases between them. The CDR3 coding sequence is TGCAGTGCTAGAGATGAATCTTCAGGGTGGGGCACCCGGGAGACCCAGTACTTC. Its translation: CSARDESSGWGTRETQYF.

This chain uses TRBV19 with TRBJ1-5; perhaps TRBD1 as D (5 bases). Germline V gives CDR1 LNHDA, CDR2 SQIVND (reference sequence). V lost 11 bases and J lost 5, with 19 bases in between. This CDR3 is built from 14 residues. CDR3 DNA: TGTGCCTCCAAAGCCAGGACATCAGATCAGCCCCAGCATTTT. It yields the protein CASKARTSDQPQHF.